The 16 T cell receptor beta chains below were found in one sample sequenced in a study of control samples from healthy donors and cancer patients. Method: immunoSEQ multiplex PCR; TCRdb's copy keeps in-frame clones and lacks some. The sample lists approximately 94,000 clones, about 85% occurring once. Sequencing was done on a sample of blood. The receptor source for this set is a woman aged 45-59 years in good health.

For this clone: Other nucleotide sequences from this sample produce the same CDR3. This chain uses TRBV19 with TRBJ2-7; 10 bases match TRBD1. Germline CDR1 LNHDA, CDR2 SQIVND (reference sequence). J was trimmed by 3 bases and V by 3 bases; bases with no gene match: 2. The length of the CDR3 is 14 residues. CDR3: CASSIGQGGYEQYF. In nucleotides, the CDR3 is TGTGCCAGTAGTATTGGACAGGGGGGCTACGAGCAGTACTTC.

The V call is TRBV28, the J call TRBJ2-2, with 7 bases that match TRBD2. The CDR3 is 14 amino acids. Unmatched junction bases numbered 5, after V lost 10 bases and J lost 0 bases. In germline, CDR1 is MDHEN, CDR2 SYDVKM. CDR3 loop: CAIGAGTNTGELFF. DNA for the CDR3: TGTGCCATCGGAGCGGGGACGAACACCGGGGAGCTGTTTTTT. The variable domain in full, with the rest retrieved from reference TRBV28 and TRBJ2-2, is DVKVTQSSRYLVKRTGEKVFLECVQDMDHENMFWYRQDPGLGLRLIYFSYDVKMKEKGDIPEGYSVSREKKERFSLILESASTNQTSMYLCAIGAGTNTGELFFGEGSRLTVL.

V usage is TRBV6-2 or TRBV6-3 and J usage is TRBJ2-7, with 13 bases aligning to TRBD2. This CDR3 region has 16 residues. After removal of 2 bases from V and 4 bases from J, the junction contained 5 bases not matched to a gene. Germline loops: CDR1 MNHEY, CDR2 SVGEGT. The CDR3 DNA reads TGTGCCAGCAGTTACCTGGGACTAGCGGGGATGTACGAGCAGTACTTC. Translating it yields CASSYLGLAGMYEQYF.

This sequence joins TRBV19 and TRBJ2-5, with 8 bases lining up with TRBD2. CDR3 size: 16 residues. V lost 1 base and J lost 0; bases outside the gene matches: 4. Per germline, CDR1 LNHDA and CDR2 SQIVND (reference sequence). The CDR3 reads CASSIGGSGDQETQYF. CDR3 nucleotides: TGTGCCAGTAGTATAGGGGGTAGCGGGGACCAAGAGACCCAGTACTTC.

A few counts support this clone. CDR3 nucleotides: TGTGCCAGTATAGGCCTTAGGGACAGGGGGAACAATCAGCCCCAGCATTTT. This translates into CASIGLRDRGNNQPQHF. The V call is TRBV19, the J call TRBJ1-5, with 11 positions matching TRBD1. The junction had 11 bases not matched to a gene; V was cut back by 7 bases and J by 3 bases. This CDR3 is built from 17 residues. Germline assignment: CDR1 LNHDA and CDR2 SQIVND (reference sequence).

This clone was detected only a few times. This sequence joins TRBV3-1 (or the pseudogene TRBV3-2) and TRBJ1-4, with D possibly matching TRBD1 (6 bases). V was pared by 3 bases and J by 6 bases, with 14 bases between. Germline loops: CDR1 LGHDT, CDR2 YNNKEL (reference sequence). CDR3 length: 15 residues. CDR3 protein: CASSHMGALDEKLFF. Written as DNA, the CDR3 is TGTGCCAGCAGCCACATGGGGGCACTGGATGAAAAACTGTTTTTT.

This rearrangement joins TRBV9 to TRBJ2-2; 7 positions match TRBD1. The CDR3 length is 16 residues. V lost 3 bases and J lost 6; bases outside the gene matches: 11. CDR1 and CDR2 from the germline V gene are SGDLS and YYNGEE. The CDR3 loop reads CASSARQGWGPGELFF. The DNA of the CDR3 is TGTGCCAGCAGCGCTAGACAGGGATGGGGTCCCGGGGAGCTGTTTTTT.

This clone was observed a few times. This sequence joins TRBV6-5 and TRBJ2-1; 7 nucleotides align to TRBD1. V lost 6 bases, J lost 6 bases, and 5 bases stayed unmatched. This CDR3 contains 13 residues. Per germline, CDR1 MNHEY and CDR2 SVGAGI. CDR3 protein: CASSRTGLNEQFF. CDR3 sequence (DNA): TGTGCCAGCAGCCGGACAGGCCTCAATGAGCAGTTCTTC.

The rearrangement links TRBV3-1 (or the pseudogene TRBV3-2) to TRBJ2-3; 7 bases align to TRBD2. Germline V gives CDR1 LGHDT, CDR2 YNNKEL (reference sequence). V lost 0 bases, J lost 0 bases, and 15 bases stayed unmatched. The CDR3 covers 20 residues. DNA of the CDR3: TGTGCCAGCAGCCAAGATGGTCGTTTCAACAGCGGGGTAAGCACAGATACGCAGTATTTT. Translated, it gives CASSQDGRFNSGVSTDTQYF.

This clone was seen once. V is TRBV11-3 and J is TRBJ2-3, with TRBD1 matching 7 bases. The V gene's germline CDR1 is SGHNT and CDR2 YENEEA. This CDR3 comprises 15 residues. V gave up 5 bases and J gave up 6 bases; unmatched junction bases: 11. In nucleotides, the CDR3 is TGTGCCAGCAGCCCACGACAGGGTCCGGGTGATACGCAGTATTTT. It is translated as CASSPRQGPGDTQYF.

The chain combines TRBV4-3 with TRBJ2-7; a weak D match, TRBD2 (7 bases). Germline lookup yields CDR1 LGHNA and CDR2 YSLEER. This CDR3 region has 13 residues. V was trimmed by 11 bases and J by 1 base, leaving 15 bases between them. CDR3 sequence (DNA): TGCGCCGTCGGGGAGGGGGGGTCCTACGAGCAGTACTTC. The encoded protein is CAVGEGGSYEQYF.

CDR3 region: CASSIAYLAGGPRNEQFF. The CDR3 nucleotides read TGTGCCAGTAGTATAGCTTATCTAGCGGGAGGGCCACGGAATGAGCAGTTCTTC. The chain employs TRBV19 and TRBJ2-1, with 12 nucleotides matching TRBD2. The germline V gene has CDR1 LNHDA and CDR2 SQIVND (reference sequence). The CDR3 spans 18 residues. The J segment lost 7 bases and the V segment lost 1 base, leaving 11 bases of the junction unmatched.

V gene TRBV7-3 combines with J gene TRBJ1-1; the D gene is possibly TRBD1 (5 bases). Trimming shortened V by 5 bases and J by 4 bases, and 14 bases separated the two germline ends. Germline V gene sequence: CDR1 SGHTA, CDR2 FQGTGA. The CDR3 contains 14 residues. DNA for the CDR3: TGTGCCAGCAGCCTAGGTGGGGGGAGCACTGAAGCTTTCTTT. As protein: CASSLGGGSTEAFF.

The V call is TRBV5-1, the J call TRBJ1-1; 12 nucleotides match TRBD1. The ends lost 4 bases at V and 0 bases at J; junction bases unmatched: 16. Germline CDR1 and CDR2: SGHRS and YFSETQ. The CDR3 contains 20 residues. The CDR3 bases are TGCGCCAGCAGCCTAATCCCGGGACAGGGGGCGGAGAACATGAACACTGAAGCTTTCTTT. Translating gives CASSLIPGQGAENMNTEAFF.

The rearrangement uses TRBV29-1 and TRBJ1-2; D is unclear. The CDR3 sequence is 15 residues long. Germline V gene sequence: CDR1 SQVTM, CDR2 ANQGSEA. V was trimmed by 0 bases and J by 6 bases, leaving 17 bases between them. CDR3 amino acids: CSVEDGRGNRDGYTF. In nucleotides, the CDR3 is TGCAGCGTTGAAGATGGTCGAGGGAATCGGGATGGCTACACCTTC.

This chain uses TRBV11-1 with TRBJ1-6; a possible D gene is TRBD1 (5 bases). The CDR3 totals 15 residues. Between the trimmed V and J ends, which lost 5 bases and 3 bases, there was a span of 11 bases. Germline V gene sequence: CDR1 SGHAT, CDR2 FQDESV (reference sequence). CDR3 bases: TGTGCCAGCAGCGCGGGACGTCTCTATAATTCACCCCTCCACTTT. Protein sequence: CASSAGRLYNSPLHF.